This entry lists 20 T cell receptor beta chains sequenced from one sample in a study of blood T cell repertoires in COVID-19. Sequenced by immunoSEQ multiplex PCR; TCRdb stores in-frame clones only, minus some. This table holds 150,000 to 200,000 clones, about 87% found once. Sequencing was carried out using peripheral blood. The receptors here all came from a man aged 40-55 years with active or convalescent COVID-19.

V usage is TRBV24-1 and J usage is TRBJ2-5; 9 bases agree with TRBD1. CDR3 length: 15 amino acids. Looked up from germline, CDR1 is KGHDR and CDR2 is SFDVKD. V shed 2 bases, J shed 5 bases, and the junction held 5 bases outside the gene matches. In DNA form, the CDR3 reads TGTGCCACCAGTGATTCCTCAGGACAGGGGGAGACCCAGTACTTC. As protein: CATSDSSGQGETQYF.

The genes are TRBV7-6 and TRBJ2-1; TRBD1 matches at 8 bases. Losses at the gene ends were 3 bases for V and 7 bases for J; bases not matched to a gene: 5. This CDR3 has 14 residues. Germline V gene lookup returns CDR1 SGHVS and CDR2 FNYEAQ. The CDR3 region is CASSFAGGINEQFF. The CDR3 nucleotides are TGTGCCAGCAGCTTTGCAGGGGGCATAAATGAGCAGTTCTTC.

The chain carries TRBV7-8 and TRBJ1-5; 10 bases agree with TRBD1. With 1 base clipped from V and 7 bases from J, the junction kept 7 bases outside the gene matches. Germline values: CDR1 SGHVS, CDR2 FQNEAQ. The CDR3 has 16 residues. CDR3 region: CASSLGVGQGGQPQHF. The CDR3 DNA reads as TGTGCCAGCAGCTTAGGGGTTGGACAGGGGGGGCAGCCCCAGCATTTT. Filled out from reference TRBV7-8 and TRBJ1-5, the complete variable domain reads GAGVSQSPRYKVAKRGQDVALRCDPISGHVSLFWYQQALGQGPEFLTYFQNEAQLDKSGLPSDRFFAERPEGSVSTLKIQRTQQEDSAVYLCASSLGVGQGGQPQHFGDGTRLSIL.

This chain connects TRBV12-5 to TRBJ1-1; 7 nucleotides agree with TRBD1. From germline, CDR1 is LGHNT and CDR2 FRNRAP. The length of the CDR3 is 14 residues. Germline trimming cut 2 bases from V and 4 bases from J; bases unmatched to any gene: 4. The CDR3, as DNA: TGTGCTAGTGGTTTGTCAGGGGGGCTCACTGAAGCTTTCTTT. Its translation is CASGLSGGLTEAFF.

V is TRBV4-2 and J is TRBJ2-2; 9 bases line up with TRBD2. V was clipped by 7 bases and J by 5 bases; unmatched bases: 14. The length of the CDR3 is 17 residues. Germline CDR1 LGHNA, CDR2 YNFKEQ. The CDR3 reads CASMPRERGVQTGELFF. CDR3 nucleotide sequence: TGTGCCAGCATGCCACGGGAGCGGGGGGTACAAACCGGGGAGCTGTTTTTT.

CDR3 nucleotides: TGTGCCAGCAGCCTACTTGGCGGCCTCTACAATGAGCAGTTCTTC. Protein: CASSLLGGLYNEQFF. This chain links TRBV3-1 (or the pseudogene TRBV3-2) with TRBJ2-1; D gene ambiguous. This CDR3 is built from 15 residues. Trimming took off 4 bases at V and 3 bases at J, with 13 bases between the two ends. The germline CDR1 and CDR2 sequences are LGHDT and YNNKEL (reference sequence).

The rearrangement uses TRBV3-1 (or the pseudogene TRBV3-2) and TRBJ1-3, with a possible D match to TRBD1 (5 bases). V was cut by 5 bases and J by 7 bases, with 9 bases left in between. CDR1 and CDR2 (germline): LGHDT, YNNKEL (reference sequence). The CDR3 covers 12 residues. CDR3 nucleotides: TGTGCCAGCAGCGTCCGGGGGAACACCATATATTTT. It is translated as CASSVRGNTIYF.

The V gene is TRBV9, the J gene TRBJ2-2; a possible D gene is TRBD1 (5 bases). The CDR3 has 18 amino acids. From germline, CDR1 is SGDLS and CDR2 YYNGEE. The germline V and J ends were trimmed by 0 bases and 1 base, with 16 bases remaining between them. The CDR3 loop is CASSVEIPWQGNTGELFF. In DNA form, the CDR3 reads TGTGCCAGCAGCGTAGAGATCCCCTGGCAGGGGAACACCGGGGAGCTGTTTTTT.

The chain recombines TRBV6-2 or TRBV6-3 with TRBJ2-7; TRBD1 might be the D (6 bases). Germline V gene data show CDR1 as MNHEY and CDR2 as SVGEGT. The CDR3 has 13 residues. V lost 2 bases and J lost 6, with 11 bases in between. CDR3: CASSYGGRGEQYF. In DNA form, the CDR3 reads TGTGCCAGCAGTTACGGGGGCCGGGGCGAGCAGTACTTC.

The chain is built from TRBV6-5 and TRBJ2-1; D possibly corresponds to TRBD1 (5 bases). This CDR3 has 14 residues. The V end was cut by 2 bases, the J end by 9 bases, with 14 bases between. Germline assignment: CDR1 MNHEY and CDR2 SVGAGI. The CDR3 nucleotides read TGTGCCAGCAGTTACGGGGCAGGGTTGGCTGAGCAGTTCTTC. It specifies CASSYGAGLAEQFF.

This chain connects TRBV28 to TRBJ1-2; 9 positions agree with TRBD1. V was pared by 2 bases and J by 4 bases, with 11 bases of the junction left unmatched. The germline V gene encodes CDR1 MDHEN and CDR2 SYDVKM. The CDR3 runs to 17 residues. Here the CDR3 DNA reads TGTGCCAGCAGTTTACAGTCTGGGACAGGGCAAAGCTATGGCTACACCTTC. The encoded protein is CASSLQSGTGQSYGYTF.

The genes are TRBV6-1 and TRBJ2-3; D may be TRBD2 (5 bases). The germline V gene has CDR1 MNHNS and CDR2 SASEGT. The CDR3 contains 13 residues. Trimming removed 0 bases from V and 9 bases from J, with 10 bases in between. CDR3 in DNA: TGTGCCAGCAGTGAAGCGCTCTCGGGGACGCAGTATTTT. Translated, it gives CASSEALSGTQYF.

The V and J genes are TRBV5-4 and TRBJ2-5; TRBD2 might be the D (6 bases). This CDR3 comprises 13 residues. Between the trimmed V and J ends, which lost 7 bases and 5 bases, there was a span of 15 bases. Germline lookup yields CDR1 SGHNT and CDR2 YYREEE (reference sequence). The CDR3 nucleotides read TGTGCCAGCGGAGGGGCGCGAGAGGAGACCCAGTACTTC. Amino acid sequence: CASGGAREETQYF.

The chain employs TRBV3-1 (or the pseudogene TRBV3-2) and TRBJ2-7; 9 bases match TRBD1. The junction had 8 bases not matched to a gene; V was cut back by 4 bases and J by 4 bases. The CDR3 contains 15 residues. Germline loops: CDR1 LGHDT, CDR2 YNNKEL (reference sequence). The CDR3 spells CASSPGTGFVYEQYF. The CDR3 coding sequence is TGTGCCAGCAGCCCCGGGACAGGGTTTGTTTACGAGCAGTACTTC.

This sequence joins TRBV5-1 and TRBJ1-6, with 8 bases that match TRBD1. The CDR3 runs 15 residues. The V gene end was trimmed by 4 bases and the J gene end by 10 bases; junction bases not matched to a gene: 10. From germline, CDR1 is SGHRS and CDR2 YFSETQ. The CDR3 loop reads CASSPGDRSGSPLHF. The CDR3 DNA is TGCGCCAGCAGCCCCGGGGACAGGAGCGGCTCACCCCTCCACTTT.

The rearrangement links TRBV3-1 (or the pseudogene TRBV3-2) to TRBJ2-1; a possible D gene is TRBD2 (7 bases). The V and J ends lost 0 bases and 8 bases respectively, with 14 bases between them. The CDR3 extends over 15 amino acids. From germline, CDR1 is LGHDT and CDR2 YNNKEL (reference sequence). CDR3: CASSQENREGDEQFF. Here the CDR3 DNA reads TGTGCCAGCAGCCAAGAAAACAGGGAGGGTGATGAGCAGTTCTTC.

This chain links TRBV7-9 with TRBJ1-3, with D tentatively TRBD1 (5 bases). Between the trimmed V and J ends, which lost 4 bases and 8 bases, there was a span of 12 bases. Germline V gene data show CDR1 as SEHNR and CDR2 as FQNEAQ (reference sequence). The CDR3 length is 13 residues. The CDR3: CASSSQGGDTIYF. The CDR3 coding sequence is TGTGCCAGCAGCTCCCAGGGAGGGGACACCATATATTTT.

The rearrangement joins TRBV5-1 to TRBJ2-3; D is perhaps TRBD2 (6 bases). The CDR3 is 14 residues long. Per germline, CDR1 SGHRS and CDR2 YFSETQ. Trimming shortened V by 0 bases and J by 4 bases, and 9 bases separated the two germline ends. CDR3 DNA sequence: TGCGCCAGCAGCTTGGCCAGGGAGGCAGATACGCAGTATTTT. This sequence encodes CASSLAREADTQYF.

The V gene is TRBV28, the J gene TRBJ1-1; D possibly corresponds to TRBD1 (6 bases). The V and J ends lost 6 bases and 1 base respectively, with 6 bases between them. The CDR3 length is 12 residues. Germline V CDR1 and CDR2: MDHEN, SYDVKM. The CDR3 spells CASRTGNTEAFF. Here the CDR3 DNA reads TGTGCCAGCAGGACAGGGAACACTGAAGCTTTCTTT.

The rearrangement joins TRBV2 to TRBJ2-2, with 13 bases matching TRBD2. The CDR3 is 18 amino acids. J gave up 0 bases and V 4 bases, and 5 bases lay outside the gene matches. Germline V CDR1 and CDR2: SNHLY, FYNNEI. The CDR3 DNA reads as TGTGCCAGCAGTGGCGGGACTAGCGGGGCCACGAACACCGGGGAGCTGTTTTTT. Its translation is CASSGGTSGATNTGELFF.